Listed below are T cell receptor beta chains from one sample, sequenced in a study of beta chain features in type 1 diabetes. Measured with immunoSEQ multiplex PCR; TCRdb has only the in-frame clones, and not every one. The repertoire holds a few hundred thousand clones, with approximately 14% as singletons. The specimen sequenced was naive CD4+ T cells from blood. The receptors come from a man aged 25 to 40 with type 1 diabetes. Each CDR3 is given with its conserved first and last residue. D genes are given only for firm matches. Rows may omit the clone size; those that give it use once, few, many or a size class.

cdr3_nt: TGCGCCAGCAGCGAGGACAGCACCTACTCTGGAAACACCATATATTTT
cdr3_aa: CASSEDSTYSGNTIYF
clone_size: few
j_call: TRBJ1-3
v_call: TRBV5-1
d_call: NA

cdr3_nt: TGTGCCAGCAGGTCCACAGGGAACACTGAAGCTTTCTTT
cdr3_aa: CASRSTGNTEAFF
clone_size: few
j_call: TRBJ1-1
v_call: TRBV6-1
d_call: NA

cdr3_nt: TGTGCCGTCTCTAGCGGGGGTGTCGTAGATACGCAGTATTTT
cdr3_aa: CAVSSGGVVDTQYF
clone_size: NA
j_call: TRBJ2-3
v_call: TRBV19
d_call: TRBD2

cdr3_nt: TGTGCCAGCGGCAGCGAACTACCGCAGTACTTC
cdr3_aa: CASGSELPQYF
clone_size: NA
j_call: TRBJ2-7
v_call: TRBV6-5
d_call: NA

cdr3_nt: TGCAGCGTGGGCCGACAGGACCCTAATGAAAAACTGTTTTTT
cdr3_aa: CSVGRQDPNEKLFF
clone_size: NA
j_call: TRBJ1-4
v_call: TRBV29-1
d_call: NA

cdr3_nt: TGTGCCAGTAGTATAAGACACTCCGGCGAGCAGTACTTC
cdr3_aa: CASSIRHSGEQYF
clone_size: few
j_call: TRBJ2-7
v_call: TRBV19
d_call: NA

cdr3_nt: TGTGCCAGCAGTTACGTCGGGACAGGGGTCAACACTGAAGCTTTCTTT
cdr3_aa: CASSYVGTGVNTEAFF
clone_size: few
j_call: TRBJ1-1
v_call: TRBV6-5
d_call: TRBD1

cdr3_nt: TGTGCCAGCAGCCCATCGAGCGGGAGGGCCTACGAGCAGTACTTC
cdr3_aa: CASSPSSGRAYEQYF
clone_size: few
j_call: TRBJ2-7
v_call: TRBV7-6
d_call: TRBD2

cdr3_nt: TGTGCCAGTAGAGACTCGGGGCACCGGGAGGGCATTCAGTACTTC
cdr3_aa: CASRDSGHREGIQYF
clone_size: few
j_call: TRBJ2-4
v_call: TRBV11-2
d_call: TRBD2

cdr3_nt: TGTGCCAGCAGTGCGACTAGCGGGGGGGCCTACGAGCAGTACTTC
cdr3_aa: CASSATSGGAYEQYF
clone_size: NA
j_call: TRBJ2-7
v_call: TRBV6-4
d_call: TRBD2

cdr3_nt: TGCGCCAGCAGCCCCGGGCCTGGGGGGGGATACAATGAGCAGTTCTTC
cdr3_aa: CASSPGPGGGYNEQFF
clone_size: NA
j_call: TRBJ2-1
v_call: TRBV4-1
d_call: TRBD2

cdr3_nt: TGCGCCAGCAGCTTGGCGACAGGGCCCGGGGAGCTGTTTTTT
cdr3_aa: CASSLATGPGELFF
clone_size: NA
j_call: TRBJ2-2
v_call: TRBV5-1
d_call: TRBD1

cdr3_nt: TGTGCCAGCAGCTTAGTGGCTGAAAAACTGTTTTTT
cdr3_aa: CASSLVAEKLFF
clone_size: few
j_call: TRBJ1-4
v_call: TRBV7-9
d_call: NA

cdr3_nt: TGTGCCAGCTCACCTGCCGGGACAGGACGAAGTGGGCCCCAGCATTTT
cdr3_aa: CASSPAGTGRSGPQHF
clone_size: NA
j_call: TRBJ1-5
v_call: TRBV18
d_call: TRBD1

cdr3_nt: TGTGCCAGCAGCTCTAAACTTCAGGGGGCTTTACCTAACTATGGCTACACCTTC
cdr3_aa: CASSSKLQGALPNYGYTF
clone_size: few
j_call: TRBJ1-2
v_call: TRBV5-4
d_call: TRBD1

cdr3_nt: TGTGCCAGTGGGACAGGGGCCTACGAGCAGTACTTC
cdr3_aa: CASGTGAYEQYF
clone_size: NA
j_call: TRBJ2-7
v_call: TRBV19
d_call: TRBD1

cdr3_nt: TGTGCCATCAGTGAGGTCCCGGGACAGGGGCCAAATCAGCCCCAGCATTTT
cdr3_aa: CAISEVPGQGPNQPQHF
clone_size: NA
j_call: TRBJ1-5
v_call: TRBV10-3
d_call: TRBD1

cdr3_nt: TGTGCCACCAGCAGATCTAGCGGGAGTGGGTCAGATACGCAGTATTTT
cdr3_aa: CATSRSSGSGSDTQYF
clone_size: NA
j_call: TRBJ2-3
v_call: TRBV15
d_call: TRBD2

cdr3_nt: TGTGCCAGCAGCTCAGGACTAGCGGGAAGGCAGTTCTTC
cdr3_aa: CASSSGLAGRQFF
clone_size: few
j_call: TRBJ2-1
v_call: TRBV11-3
d_call: TRBD2

cdr3_nt: TGTGCCAGCAGCTTAGGGGCTAGCGGTAACCAAGAGACCCAGTACTTC
cdr3_aa: CASSLGASGNQETQYF
clone_size: few
j_call: TRBJ2-5
v_call: TRBV11-2
d_call: TRBD2

cdr3_nt: TGCGCCAGCAGCTTGCAGGGATTCGGCACAGATACGCAGTATTTT
cdr3_aa: CASSLQGFGTDTQYF
clone_size: few
j_call: TRBJ2-3
v_call: TRBV5-1
d_call: NA

cdr3_nt: TGTGCCAGCAGCAATACCGGGACAGGGGGTGGAAACACCATATATTTT
cdr3_aa: CASSNTGTGGGNTIYF
clone_size: few
j_call: TRBJ1-3
v_call: TRBV7-2
d_call: TRBD1

cdr3_nt: TGTGCCATCAGTAACCAACAGGGGGCTGCGAACACCGGGGAGCTGTTTTTT
cdr3_aa: CAISNQQGAANTGELFF
clone_size: NA
j_call: TRBJ2-2
v_call: TRBV10-3
d_call: TRBD1

cdr3_nt: TGTGCCAGCAGCCAAGAGGGCGGGAGTGGTGATACGCAGTATTTT
cdr3_aa: CASSQEGGSGDTQYF
clone_size: few
j_call: TRBJ2-3
v_call: TRBV4-2
d_call: TRBD2

cdr3_nt: TGCGCCAGCAGCCAACCACAGGGAAACACCATATATTTT
cdr3_aa: CASSQPQGNTIYF
clone_size: NA
j_call: TRBJ1-3
v_call: TRBV4-1
d_call: NA

cdr3_nt: TGTGCCAGCGCCGCGGGGTTCCAGGAGACCCAGTACTTC
cdr3_aa: CASAAGFQETQYF
clone_size: NA
j_call: TRBJ2-5
v_call: TRBV11-2
d_call: NA

cdr3_nt: TGTGCCTGGAGTGTACTTAATGAAGCTTTCTTT
cdr3_aa: CAWSVLNEAFF
clone_size: few
j_call: TRBJ1-1
v_call: TRBV30
d_call: NA

cdr3_nt: TGCGCCAGCAGTTCCAGACTAGCAGAGGAGCAGTTCTTC
cdr3_aa: CASSSRLAEEQFF
clone_size: few
j_call: TRBJ2-1
v_call: TRBV10-2
d_call: TRBD2

cdr3_nt: TGTGCCAGTAACCGCCGGGAGGGCAACTATGGCTACACCTTC
cdr3_aa: CASNRREGNYGYTF
clone_size: NA
j_call: TRBJ1-2
v_call: TRBV19
d_call: NA

cdr3_nt: TGTGCCAGCAGCTTGCAGGGTCTCGAGCAGTACTTC
cdr3_aa: CASSLQGLEQYF
clone_size: NA
j_call: TRBJ2-7
v_call: TRBV11-2
d_call: NA

cdr3_nt: TGTGCCAGCAGCCAGGGGACTAGCGGGCCAATTGGAGACATTCAGTACTTC
cdr3_aa: CASSQGTSGPIGDIQYF
clone_size: few
j_call: TRBJ2-4
v_call: TRBV7-9
d_call: TRBD2

cdr3_nt: TGCGCCAGCAGCACTCCAGGGTCTGGGGCCAACGTCCTGACTTTC
cdr3_aa: CASSTPGSGANVLTF
clone_size: NA
j_call: TRBJ2-6
v_call: TRBV5-1
d_call: NA

cdr3_nt: TGTGCCAGCAGCCAAGAACAAATAGCGGGACAAAAAGAGACCCAGTACTTC
cdr3_aa: CASSQEQIAGQKETQYF
clone_size: NA
j_call: TRBJ2-5
v_call: TRBV4-2
d_call: TRBD2

cdr3_nt: TGTGCCACCGGCGGCGGCACGAACACTGAAGCTTTCTTT
cdr3_aa: CATGGGTNTEAFF
clone_size: few
j_call: TRBJ1-1
v_call: TRBV10-3
d_call: NA

cdr3_nt: TGCGCCAGCAGTTCCGGACAGGCGACCTACGAGCAGTACTTC
cdr3_aa: CASSSGQATYEQYF
clone_size: NA
j_call: TRBJ2-7
v_call: TRBV10-2
d_call: TRBD1

cdr3_nt: TGTGCCAGCAGTGAATCCCTGGAGACCCAGTACTTC
cdr3_aa: CASSESLETQYF
clone_size: few
j_call: TRBJ2-5
v_call: TRBV6-1
d_call: NA

cdr3_nt: TGCAGCGTTGGAGTGGGCAGGACTGAAGCTTTCTTT
cdr3_aa: CSVGVGRTEAFF
clone_size: NA
j_call: TRBJ1-1
v_call: TRBV29-1
d_call: NA

cdr3_nt: TGTGCCAGCAGTGAAGCGCGGGGGACTAGCAGCTCCTACGAGCAGTACTTC
cdr3_aa: CASSEARGTSSSYEQYF
clone_size: few
j_call: TRBJ2-7
v_call: TRBV6-1
d_call: TRBD2

cdr3_nt: TGCAGCGTTGAAAGGCAGGGCACAGATACGCAGTATTTT
cdr3_aa: CSVERQGTDTQYF
clone_size: few
j_call: TRBJ2-3
v_call: TRBV29-1
d_call: NA

cdr3_nt: TGTGCCAGCAGCCAGGACAGGGACGCCTCCTACAATGAGCAGTTCTTC
cdr3_aa: CASSQDRDASYNEQFF
clone_size: few
j_call: TRBJ2-1
v_call: TRBV5-4
d_call: TRBD1

cdr3_nt: TGTGCCAGCAGCGTAACCGGGACAGGACCCCCCGGGATTCACACCTTC
cdr3_aa: CASSVTGTGPPGIHTF
clone_size: NA
j_call: TRBJ1-2
v_call: TRBV5-4
d_call: TRBD1

cdr3_nt: TGTGCCAGCAGCCAAAGACAGGGTCCCTACAATGAGCAGTTCTTC
cdr3_aa: CASSQRQGPYNEQFF
clone_size: few
j_call: TRBJ2-1
v_call: TRBV4-2
d_call: TRBD1